The clone carrying this T cell receptor beta chain was counted a single time. The data belong to a study of shared clonotypes between healthy human individuals. The study separated CD4+ cells into CD45RA+ naive and CD45RA-negative memory subsets. This CDR3 is 16 amino acids long. Looked up from germline, CDR1 is LGHNA and CDR2 is YSLEER. V lost 1 base and J 5 bases, leaving 17 bases between the germline ends. Profiled with immunoSEQ multiplex PCR; TCRdb holds only in-frame clones, not every one. The sample has 1,100,000 or so clones, about four fifths seen once. This chain uses TRBV4-3 with TRBJ2-5; D is undetermined. The receptor comes from a man younger than 35 in good health. Some clones in this sample may be carry-over from other donors' samples. Material for sequencing was memory CD4+ T cells from PBMCs. The subset is: CD45RA-negative fraction. CDR3 nucleotide sequence: TGCGCCAGCAGCCAAGGGTCCTCGGAACAGAGCGAGACCCAGTACTTC. Protein: CASSQGSSEQSETQYF.